Each of the 13 T cell receptor beta chains below was sequenced from the same sample in a study of OX40 agonist ivuxolimab in advanced cancers. Clones were read by immunoSEQ multiplex PCR, and TCRdb kept only the in-frame ones, dropping some. The sample has approximately 47,000 clones; about nine tenths are singletons. The starting material was CD4+ or CD8+ T cells sorted from blood, obtained in a trial of the OX40 agonist ivuxolimab. The origin of the receptors is an adult with an advanced solid tumor such as melanoma, head and neck, liver or kidney cancer.

The chain couples TRBV5-1 to TRBJ2-1; 7 bases line up with TRBD2. V dropped 0 bases and J dropped 0; count of bases not matched to a gene: 6. From germline, CDR1 is SGHRS and CDR2 YFSETQ. The CDR3 contains 17 residues. CDR3: CASSLGVVAGSYNEQFF. In DNA, the CDR3 is TGCGCCAGCAGCTTGGGGGTTGTAGCGGGCTCCTACAATGAGCAGTTCTTC.

The rearrangement joins TRBV7-2 to TRBJ1-1, with D unresolved. V lost 5 bases to trimming and J lost 0 bases, with 10 bases between them. This CDR3 comprises 14 residues. Germline CDR1 SGHTA, CDR2 FQGNSA. In DNA, the CDR3 is TGTGCCAGCAGCCCCGGGTGGGTGAACACTGAAGCTTTCTTT. It codes for CASSPGWVNTEAFF.

The V and J genes are TRBV18 and TRBJ2-1, with a tentative D call TRBD2 (5 bases). V was pared by 5 bases and J by 2 bases, with 13 bases between. Germline V gene sequence: CDR1 KGHSH, CDR2 LQKENI. This CDR3 is 15 amino acids long. CDR3 in amino acids: CASSEGGMTYNEQFF. DNA for the CDR3: TGTGCCAGCTCAGAGGGTGGGATGACCTACAATGAGCAGTTCTTC.

The chain uses TRBV30 and TRBJ1-1; the match to TRBD1 covers 8 bases. The CDR3 spans 13 residues. The germline V gene has CDR1 GTSNPN and CDR2 SVGIG (reference sequence). V trimming: 3 bases; J trimming: 4 bases; junction bases outside the gene matches: 4. In DNA form, the CDR3 reads TGTGCCTGGAGCGGACAGGGAGGCACTGAAGCTTTCTTT. This sequence encodes CAWSGQGGTEAFF.

The chain recombines TRBV11-2 with TRBJ2-2; TRBD1 matches at 9 bases. V gave up 0 bases and J gave up 7 bases; unmatched junction bases: 3. CDR1 SGHAT and CDR2 FQNNGV come from the germline V gene. The CDR3 is 15 residues long. The CDR3 loop reads CASSLETGGGGELFF. Here the CDR3 DNA reads TGTGCCAGCAGCTTAGAAACAGGGGGCGGCGGGGAGCTGTTTTTT.

This clone was seen only once. Its ends do not fully match the called genes, so a read error is possible. The gene calls are TRBV5-6 and TRBJ2-7; D is possibly TRBD1 (5 bases). CDR1 is SGHDT, CDR2 YYEEEE, per germline. The CDR3 is 11 residues long. This CDR3 reads CASSLGHEQYF. The CDR3 nucleotides are TGTGCCAGCAGTTTGGGGCACGAGCAGTACTTC.

The rearrangement uses TRBV7-2 and TRBJ2-7; D unresolved. Germline V gene sequence: CDR1 SGHTA, CDR2 FQGNSA. The CDR3 has 13 residues. The ends were cut back, 1 base at V and 4 bases at J, with 8 bases in the middle. This CDR3 reads CASSLGANYEQYF. Here the CDR3 DNA reads TGTGCCAGCAGCTTAGGGGCCAATTACGAGCAGTACTTC.

This chain links TRBV5-1 with TRBJ1-2; D is undetermined. CDR1 is SGHRS, CDR2 YFSETQ, per germline. Trimming took off 1 base at V and 0 bases at J, with 7 bases between the two ends. The CDR3 totals 14 residues. As DNA, the CDR3 is TGCGCCAGCAGCTTGCACGGGGCTAACTATGGCTACACCTTC. Translating it yields CASSLHGANYGYTF. The complete variable domain, with remaining parts taken from reference TRBV5-1 and TRBJ1-2, reads KAGVTQTPRYLIKTRGQQVTLSCSPISGHRSVSWYQQTPGQGLQFLFEYFSETQRNKGNFPGRFSGRQFSNSRSEMNVSTLELGDSALYLCASSLHGANYGYTFGSGTRLTVV.

This chain links TRBV27 with TRBJ1-2; 8 bases are shared with TRBD1. The CDR3 totals 14 residues. Germline values: CDR1 MNHEY, CDR2 SMNVEV (reference sequence). V shed 0 bases and J 8 bases; nucleotides not matched to a gene: 5. The CDR3 nucleotides are TGTGCCAGCAGTTTATCGGACAGGGCTCGGGGCTACACCTTC. It is translated as CASSLSDRARGYTF.

The genes are TRBV11-3 and TRBJ2-3; 10 nucleotides match TRBD2. The CDR3 is 16 amino acids. CDR1 is SGHNT, CDR2 YENEEA, per germline. V shed 1 base and J 2 bases; nucleotides not matched to a gene: 3. The CDR3 DNA follows: TGTGCCAGCAGCTTAGTAGCGGGAGGTCCCACAGATACGCAGTATTTT. Translating it yields CASSLVAGGPTDTQYF.

CDR3 protein: CASRLSTGNTEAFF. The CDR3 nucleotides are TGTGCCAGCAGACTTAGTACAGGGAACACTGAAGCTTTCTTT. The chain uses TRBV7-9 and TRBJ1-1; possibly TRBD1 for D (5 bases). Germline V gives CDR1 SEHNR, CDR2 FQNEAQ (reference sequence). V was cut by 6 bases and J by 1 base, with 12 bases left in between. The CDR3 is made up of 14 amino acids.

The chain links TRBV27 to TRBJ2-2, with D uncertain. The CDR3 has 16 amino acids. V was pared by 0 bases and J by 0 bases, with 8 bases between. CDR1 and CDR2 (germline): MNHEY, SMNVEV (reference sequence). The CDR3 nucleotides are TGTGCCAGCAGTTTATCGAGAATGTCGAACACCGGGGAGCTGTTTTTT. This codes for CASSLSRMSNTGELFF.

V and J are TRBV5-4 and TRBJ2-7, with 7 bases lining up with TRBD1. Trimming removed 1 base from V and 2 bases from J; junction bases left unmatched: 9. This CDR3 contains 16 residues. Germline CDR1 reads SGHNT; CDR2 reads YYREEE (reference sequence). The CDR3 loop is CASSLLGQGVPYEQYF. In DNA form, the CDR3 reads TGTGCCAGCAGCTTGCTAGGGCAGGGGGTACCCTACGAGCAGTACTTC.